These T cell receptor beta chains were read from a single sample in a study of blood T cell repertoires in COVID-19. Only in-frame clones appear in the TCRdb table, and some are missing; sequencing was by immunoSEQ multiplex PCR. The sample consists of approximately 130,000 clones, 84% of them appearing once. The sequencing sample was made of peripheral blood. The receptor source for this set is a human donor in a cohort sampled during active COVID-19. The CDR3 runs from the conserved cysteine through the conserved F or W. D genes are given only for firm matches.

>TRBV2|-
CASSVEQGINEKLFF
>TRBV2|-
CASSVLDEQYF
>TRBV12-3/TRBV12-4|TRBD1
CASRITGGTEAFF
>TRBV10-2|TRBD2
CASGRGEDTQYF
>TRBV27|TRBD2
CASSSRLPGLAGETQYF
>TRBV19|-
CASSIGTSGSVYGYTF
>TRBV5-1|-
CASSSGQGRRRGSSPLHF
>TRBV11-3|TRBD2
CASSLSSGRYNEQFF
>TRBV18|-
CASSPQAKNTEAFF
>TRBV5-1|-
CASSSTGVGYNEQFF
>TRBV30|TRBD1
CAWSSGTGWFYTF